Detailed here is one TCR beta chain. Method: immunoSEQ multiplex PCR; TCRdb's copy keeps in-frame clones and lacks some. The top ten hold more than 6% of the sample, which has around 20,000 clones, around 82% seen once. This CDR3 contains 15 residues. The V gene lost 8 bases and the J gene lost 8 bases, with 22 bases spanning the gap. CDR1 and CDR2 (germline): LGHNA, YNFKEQ. The data are from a study of neoadjuvant nivolumab and ipilimumab in lung cancer. The receptor was isolated from an adult with non-small cell lung cancer. The gene calls are TRBV4-2 and TRBJ2-4; TRBD2 might be the D (6 bases). The sequencing here drew on tumor tissue, taken after neoadjuvant nivolumab, alone or with ipilimumab, at or shortly before surgery. The chain's CDR3 is CASVHRGLGVDIQYF. The CDR3 nucleotides are TGTGCCAGCGTCCACCGGGGACTGGGGGTGGACATTCAGTACTTC.